The 14 T cell receptor beta chains below were found in one sample sequenced in a study of control samples from healthy donors and cancer patients. Profiled with immunoSEQ multiplex PCR; TCRdb holds only in-frame clones, not every one. The sample lists 95,000 to 150,000 clones; approximately 92% were seen once. Sequencing used PBMCs. Receptors originate from a man at least 80 years old with head and neck cancer.

In this sample, this clone turned up once. V is TRBV12-3 or TRBV12-4 and J is TRBJ2-2; D is uncertain. CDR3 size: 13 residues. The V end lost 8 bases, the J end lost 1 base, and 8 bases lay between the germline ends. This CDR3 reads CASEERNTGELFF. In DNA form, the CDR3 reads TGTGCCAGCGAGGAACGGAACACCGGGGAGCTGTTTTTT.

The genes are TRBV7-6 and TRBJ2-7; D call uncertain. Germline assignment: CDR1 SGHVS and CDR2 FNYEAQ. There are 13 residues in the CDR3. Trimming removed 1 base from V and 1 base from J, with 5 bases in between. For the CDR3, the DNA is TGTGCCAGCAGCTTAGGGTTATCCTACGAGCAGTACTTC. Translation: CASSLGLSYEQYF.

The rearrangement joins TRBV19 to TRBJ1-1; D remains ambiguous. The CDR3 is made up of 11 amino acids. Germline CDR1 reads LNHDA; CDR2 reads SQIVND (reference sequence). V lost 1 base and J lost 7, with 4 bases in between. The CDR3 region is CASSIGIEAFF. CDR3 bases: TGTGCCAGTAGTATAGGGATTGAAGCTTTCTTT. Full variable domain (outside the CDR3, taken from reference TRBV19 and TRBJ1-1): DGGITQSPKYLFRKEGQNVTLSCEQNLNHDAMYWYRQDPGQGLRLIYYSQIVNDFQKGDIAEGYSVSREKKESFPLTVTSAQKNPTAFYLCASSIGIEAFFGQGTRLTVV.

This clone was detected only a few times. V is TRBV30 and J is TRBJ2-1, with 9 positions matching TRBD2. This CDR3 contains 15 residues. Trimming removed 0 bases from V and 9 bases from J; junction bases left unmatched: 9. Germline V gene data show CDR1 as GTSNPN and CDR2 as SVGIG (reference sequence). This CDR3 reads CAWSVRVAGVGEQFF. Written as DNA, the CDR3 is TGTGCCTGGAGTGTACGGGTAGCGGGGGTCGGTGAGCAGTTCTTC.

The chain combines TRBV12-5 with TRBJ2-3, with D perhaps TRBD1 (6 bases). Germline loops: CDR1 LGHNT, CDR2 FRNRAP. Deletions cut 5 bases from V and 4 bases from J, with 7 bases between. The CDR3 covers 12 residues. The CDR3 sequence is CASGEGADTQYF. The CDR3 DNA is TGTGCTAGTGGTGAGGGGGCAGATACGCAGTATTTT.

The chain has TRBV7-2 and TRBJ2-1, with 8 positions matching TRBD1. Looked up from germline, CDR1 is SGHTA and CDR2 is FQGNSA. There are 15 residues in the CDR3. V was pared by 5 bases and J by 7 bases, with 10 bases of the junction left unmatched. Here the CDR3 reads CASSRQGAVGNEQFF. The CDR3 bases are TGTGCCAGCAGCCGTCAGGGGGCAGTAGGGAATGAGCAGTTCTTC. Looking up the rest from reference TRBV7-2 and TRBJ2-1 gives the full variable domain: GAGVSQSPSNKVTEKGKDVELRCDPISGHTALYWYRQSLGQGLEFLIYFQGNSAPDKSGLPSDRFSAERTGGSVSTLTIQRTQQEDSAVYLCASSRQGAVGNEQFFGPGTRLTVL.

The chain recombines TRBV5-1 with TRBJ2-5; 7 bases agree with TRBD2. The CDR3 consists of 15 residues. The V segment lost 10 bases and the J segment 2 bases; nucleotides outside the gene matches: 14. The germline V gene has CDR1 SGHRS and CDR2 YFSETQ. CDR3 region: CASRRGGGGQETQYF. The CDR3 DNA reads as TGCGCCTCTAGACGGGGCGGGGGAGGGCAAGAGACCCAGTACTTC.

The genes are TRBV24-1 and TRBJ2-2; unclear D gene. V was pared by 8 bases and J by 7 bases, with 10 bases between. Germline-derived CDR1 and CDR2 are KGHDR and SFDVKD. The CDR3 totals 12 residues. This chain's CDR3 is CATTPESGELFF. The DNA for the CDR3 is TGTGCCACCACCCCCGAGAGCGGGGAGCTGTTTTTT.

The gene calls are TRBV6-5 and TRBJ1-2; D remains ambiguous. The CDR3 runs 14 residues. CDR1 and CDR2 from the germline V gene are MNHEY and SVGAGI. Trimming took 5 bases from V and 0 from J, leaving 10 bases between them. CDR3 sequence reads: CASSTVGTNYGYTF. For the CDR3, the DNA is TGTGCCAGCAGTACGGTCGGGACTAACTATGGCTACACCTTC.

The rearrangement joins TRBV30 to TRBJ1-2, with a possible D match to TRBD1 (5 bases). CDR3 length: 15 amino acids. V gave up 0 bases and J gave up 8 bases, with 19 bases separating them. Germline loops: CDR1 GTSNPN, CDR2 SVGIG (reference sequence). CDR3 residues: CAWSVGVNTGRGYTF. As DNA, the CDR3 is TGTGCCTGGAGTGTAGGTGTGAATACAGGTCGGGGCTACACCTTC.

V usage is TRBV7-6 and J usage is TRBJ2-1; 8 nucleotides agree with TRBD2. Looked up from germline, CDR1 is SGHVS and CDR2 is FNYEAQ. V lost 0 bases to trimming and J lost 10 bases; unmatched junction nucleotides: 5. This CDR3 is built from 14 residues. The CDR3 sequence: CASSLAGTSNEQFF. The CDR3 nucleotides are TGTGCCAGCAGCTTAGCCGGGACTAGTAACGAGCAGTTCTTC.

The rearrangement links TRBV9 to TRBJ1-6; 9 bases fit TRBD1. The V segment lost 4 bases and the J segment 6 bases; nucleotides outside the gene matches: 8. The CDR3 runs 16 residues. Germline CDR1 SGDLS, CDR2 YYNGEE. CDR3: CASSLLGTGSNSPLHF. CDR3 nucleotides: TGTGCCAGCAGCTTACTCGGGACAGGGAGTAATTCACCCCTCCACTTT.

The V call is TRBV19, the J call TRBJ2-2, with D possibly TRBD2 on 6 matching bases. Per germline, CDR1 LNHDA and CDR2 SQIVND (reference sequence). V lost 6 bases to trimming and J lost 5 bases, with 13 bases between them. CDR3 size: 14 residues. This CDR3 is CASSGGLRTGELFF. DNA of the CDR3: TGTGCCAGTAGCGGGGGACTTCGTACCGGGGAGCTGTTTTTT.

The genes are TRBV5-1 and TRBJ2-3; D is perhaps TRBD2 (5 bases). V lost 1 base, J lost 3 bases, and 9 bases lay in between. The length of the CDR3 is 14 residues. Germline V lookup: CDR1 SGHRS, CDR2 YFSETQ. This CDR3 is CASSLTRRTDTQYF. The CDR3 DNA reads TGCGCCAGCAGCTTGACTCGGAGGACAGATACGCAGTATTTT.